What follows describes a single T cell receptor (beta chain). As yet, its antigen is unknown. The sample is drawn from a study of shared clonotypes between healthy human individuals. Study-wide results and caveats: The small donor group covered limited genetic and exposure diversity.

The authors distributed each subset's genomic DNA evenly over several immunoSEQ plates. Repertoires were generated with immunoSEQ multiplex PCR, while TCRdb's copy carries only in-frame clones and drops some. The table shows some 490,000 clones, with about 84% occurring only once. Germline CDR1 SGHNT, CDR2 YYREEE (reference sequence). CDR3 length equals 15 residues. V was shortened by 0 bases and J by 4 bases, with 13 bases between the two germline ends. Healthy and HIV-negative, the adult donors had no recent acute infections or vaccinations. This sequence originates from a woman in her 40s in good health. Some clones in this sample may be carry-over from other donors' samples. The chain employs TRBV5-4 and TRBJ1-2; D is ambiguous. Sequenced sample: PBMCs. CDR3 residues: CASSLAASEVYGYTF. The CDR3 nucleotides read TGTGCCAGCAGCTTGGCCGCTAGTGAGGTCTATGGCTACACCTTC.